This TCR beta chain emerged from a study of Graves' ophthalmopathy and Graves' hyperthyroidism. Study-wide points: Ophthalmopathy progression predictions by the model showed nearly 75% specificity and 70.59% sensitivity. Thyroid clonotypes that were expanded above 0.001 frequency mostly also appeared in blood.

This clonotype was recorded only once. No antigen is known for it. The sequenced template was RNA, covering the TCR beta CDR3 region. HTBI primers primed a first-round RT-PCR, and a second-round multiplex PCR followed. TCRdb called the multiplex PCR reads again in MiXCR, with one record for every CDR3 protein. Seen here are almost 750,000 distinct CDR3 sequences, 40% observed once, and the top ten hold less than 55%. Pregnant or lactating patients and those with other autoimmune diseases or uncontrolled infections were excluded. Around 10 ml of fresh blood yielded the PBMCs by density gradient. The TCR originated in an adult man with Graves' ophthalmopathy. The sample was peripheral blood.

DNA for the CDR3: TGTGCCAGCAGCCCCCGGGGAGCGGGGGTTAACACCGGGGAGCTGTTTTTT. Amino acids: CASSPRGAGVNTGELFF. The chain links TRBV9 to TRBJ2-2, with TRBD2 matching over 8 bases. From germline, CDR1 is SGDLS and CDR2 YYNGEE. CDR3 size: 17 residues. Trimming at V came to 4 bases and at J to 2 bases, leaving 10 bases not matched to a gene. The variable domain in full, with the rest retrieved from reference TRBV9 and TRBJ2-2, is DSGVTQTPKHLITATGQRVTLRCSPRSGDLSVYWYQQSLDQGLQFLIQYYNGEERAKGNILERFSAQQFPDLHSELNLSSLELGDSALYFCASSPRGAGVNTGELFFGEGSRLTVL.